A single sample gave rise to the 8 T cell receptor beta chains below, sequenced in a study of spatial heterogeneity in lung cancer. TCRdb analysed the 5' RACE reads with MiXCR anew, one entry per CDR3 protein. The sample has some 120,000 distinct CDR3 sequences; less than 15% are singletons. Described time point: blood at routine non-recurrence follow-up after resection. Sequencing covered unsorted whole RNA taken from tumor, nontumor lung or frozen PBMC. Sequences were derived from PBMCs, sampled at follow-up. These receptors came from a male donor with early-stage non-small cell lung cancer.

This clonotype has just a few counts. CDR3 protein: CASRPGRLVYEQYF. CDR3 DNA sequence: TGTGCCAGCAGGCCGGGACGGCTTGTTTACGAGCAGTACTTC. V is TRBV7-8 and J is TRBJ2-7; TRBD1 or TRBD2 may be the D gene (5 bases each). The length of the CDR3 is 14 residues. In germline, CDR1 is SGHVS, CDR2 FQNEAQ. Trimming took 6 bases from V and 4 from J, leaving 16 bases between them.

The chain recombines TRBV7-9 with TRBJ2-3, with D possibly TRBD1 on 6 matching bases. The germline V gene encodes CDR1 SEHNR and CDR2 FQNEAQ (reference sequence). The CDR3 covers 15 residues. Trimming pared 0 bases from V and 1 base from J, leaving 8 bases between. The CDR3 coding sequence is TGTGCCAGCAGCTTAGCACCAGGGGGCACAGATACGCAGTATTTT. Residues: CASSLAPGGTDTQYF.

This clonotype turned up a few times. The CDR3 DNA reads TGTGCCAGCAGCGGCGGGACTAGCGGGGGGGGACAAGAGACCCAGTACTTC. Translation gives CASSGGTSGGGQETQYF. The chain has TRBV5-4 and TRBJ2-5; TRBD2 matches 16 bases. The germline CDR1 and CDR2 sequences are SGHNT and YYREEE (reference sequence). This CDR3 comprises 17 residues. The junction had 5 bases not matched to a gene; V was cut back by 4 bases and J by 2 bases.

The chain uses TRBV12-3 or TRBV12-4 and TRBJ1-2; tentatively, D is TRBD1 (5 bases). This CDR3 has 15 amino acids. V gave up 4 bases and J gave up 4 bases, with 16 bases separating them. CDR3 in DNA: TGTGCCAGCAGTTCGACGGGGCGTTATAGCTATGGCTACACCTTC. Amino acids: CASSSTGRYSYGYTF.

The chain uses TRBV7-9 and TRBJ1-6; the D is unclear. CDR3 length equals 13 residues. Germline-derived CDR1 and CDR2 are SEHNR and FQNEAQ (reference sequence). Trimming removed 8 bases from V and 10 bases from J, with 15 bases in between. CDR3 in amino acids: CASAKESGSPLHF. The CDR3, as DNA: TGTGCCAGCGCGAAGGAAAGTGGGTCACCCCTCCACTTT. The variable domain in full, with the rest retrieved from reference TRBV7-9 and TRBJ1-6, is DTGVSQNPRHKITKRGQNVTFRCDPISEHNRLYWYRQTLGQGPEFLTYFQNEAQLEKSRLLSDRFSAERPKGSFSTLEIQRTEQGDSAMYLCASAKESGSPLHFGNGTRLTVT.

This chain connects TRBV7-3 to TRBJ1-1, with 9 bases lining up with TRBD1. The CDR3 is made up of 17 amino acids. The V segment lost 2 bases and the J segment 1 base; nucleotides outside the gene matches: 8. Germline V gene data show CDR1 as SGHTA and CDR2 as FQGTGA. The CDR3 nucleotides read TGTGCCAGCAGCTTACGAGTTTACAGGGGGCGGAACACTGAAGCTTTCTTT. Its translation is CASSLRVYRGRNTEAFF. The variable domain in full, with the rest retrieved from reference TRBV7-3 and TRBJ1-1, is GAGVSQTPSNKVTEKGKYVELRCDPISGHTALYWYRQSLGQGPEFLIYFQGTGAADDSGLPNDRFFAVRPEGSVSTLKIQRTERGDSAVYLCASSLRVYRGRNTEAFFGQGTRLTVV.

The rearrangement joins TRBV3-1 to TRBJ2-2, with TRBD2 as a possible D gene (5 bases). The V end was cut by 5 bases, the J end by 1 base, with 8 bases between. CDR3 length: 14 residues. Germline CDR1 is LGHDT and CDR2 is YNNKEL (reference sequence). DNA for the CDR3: TGTGCCAGCAGCTCGGACTGGAACACCGGGGAGCTGTTTTTT. This translates into CASSSDWNTGELFF.

This clonotype was detected ten times or more. The chain carries TRBV10-3 and TRBJ2-6; D call uncertain. The CDR3 contains 12 residues. V dropped 9 bases and J dropped 0 bases, with 3 bases sitting between them. Germline V CDR1 and CDR2: ENHRY, SYGVKD. CDR3 sequence (DNA): TGTGCCATTAGCTCTGGGGCCAACGTCCTGACTTTC. This translates into CAISSGANVLTF.